The rows below give T cell receptor beta chains drawn from one sample of a study of the immune and genomic landscape of osteosarcoma. The data were produced by immunoSEQ multiplex PCR, yet TCRdb's version contains in-frame clones alone and is incomplete. This sample yields roughly 2,800 clones, of which over 65% are seen a single time; 9.5% to 10% belongs to the top ten. Sequencing input: metastatic tumor tissue from the lung. All receptors come from a woman under 30 with osteosarcoma. Both conserved end residues are part of each CDR3. D genes are given only for firm matches. The listing skips clone size in some rows; elsewhere it reads once, few, many or a size class.

few | TRBJ1-1 | TRBV25-1 | NA | TGTGCCAGCAGGAGGAACACTGAAGCTTTCTTT | CASRRNTEAFF
NA | TRBJ1-5 | TRBV18 | TRBD1 | TGTGCCAGCTCACCAGAAAGAGACAGGGTGCGGCAGCCCCAGCATTTT | CASSPERDRVRQPQHF
NA | TRBJ2-2 | TRBV27 | TRBD2 | TGTGCCAGCAGTTGGGTAGCGGGGGGGCCTCAAAGGACCGGGGAGCTGTTTTTT | CASSWVAGGPQRTGELFF
NA | TRBJ1-2 | TRBV7-2 | NA | TGTGCCAGCAGCTTATCTGGGACGAACGGTGGCTACACCTTC | CASSLSGTNGGYTF
NA | TRBJ1-1 | TRBV5-1 | NA | TGCGCCAGCAGCCCCGACTTCAGGATGAACACTGAAGCTTTCTTT | CASSPDFRMNTEAFF
hyperexpanded | TRBJ1-5 | TRBV6-1 | NA | TGTGCCAGCAGTGAAACCCATGGCGATTGGCCCCAGCATTTT | CASSETHGDWPQHF
NA | TRBJ1-1 | TRBV27 | NA | TGTGCCAGCAGTTCCCTGACAGGGAACACTGAAGCTTTCTTT | CASSSLTGNTEAFF
NA | TRBJ2-5 | TRBV5-5 | NA | TGTGCCAGCAGCTTGGACGGGTGGTGGGAGACCCAGTACTTC | CASSLDGWWETQYF
NA | TRBJ1-5 | TRBV6-5 | TRBD1 | TGTGCCAGCAGCCGGACAGGGGGAGAGAATCAGCCCCAGCATTTT | CASSRTGGENQPQHF
NA | TRBJ1-5 | TRBV15 | TRBD1 | TGTGCCACCAGCAAGATGGACAGGGCGTTTAATCAGCCCCAGCATTTT | CATSKMDRAFNQPQHF
NA | TRBJ1-1 | TRBV6-6 | TRBD1 | TGTGCCAGCAGTTCGGGACAGGGCTCTGAAGCTTTCTTT | CASSSGQGSEAFF
NA | TRBJ2-2 | TRBV7-6 | NA | TGTGCCAGCAGTCCGACAGGGAACACCGGGGAGCTGTTTTTT | CASSPTGNTGELFF
NA | TRBJ1-2 | TRBV10-3 | TRBD1 | TGTGCCATCAGTGATTTTCCGGGACAGGTATATGGCTACACCTTC | CAISDFPGQVYGYTF
NA | TRBJ1-1 | TRBV19 | NA | TGTGCCAGTAGTCCCCACCCGTACAGGGAAGGTGAAGCTTTCTTT | CASSPHPYREGEAFF
NA | TRBJ1-1 | TRBV2 | NA | TGTGCCAGCAGTACCAGCGCAGAGGCCCAAGCTAACACTGAAGCTTTCTTT | CASSTSAEAQANTEAFF
NA | TRBJ1-4 | TRBV27 | NA | TGTGCCAGCAGTTTTCTTACAGGCCTAGCTAATGAAAAACTGTTTTTT | CASSFLTGLANEKLFF
NA | TRBJ2-3 | TRBV6-6 | NA | TGTGCCAGCAGTTACTCGATACAGCCCACAGATACGCAGTATTTT | CASSYSIQPTDTQYF
NA | TRBJ1-2 | TRBV4-3 | NA | TGCGCCAGCAGCCAAGACAGAGGCAGGGGTCTAGCTCGAGGCTACACCTTC | CASSQDRGRGLARGYTF
NA | TRBJ1-2 | TRBV27 | NA | TGTGCCAGCAGTTCCGAGACAGGAGTCGATGGCTACACCTTC | CASSSETGVDGYTF
NA | TRBJ1-1 | TRBV5-1 | NA | TGCGCCAGCAGCTTAGGGACCGGGACTGAAGCTTTCTTT | CASSLGTGTEAFF
NA | TRBJ2-3 | TRBV4-3 | NA | TGCGCCAGCAGCCCCAGTCAGCGGGTAACAGATACGCAGTATTTT | CASSPSQRVTDTQYF
NA | TRBJ1-2 | TRBV27 | NA | TGTGCCAGCAGTTTATCGAAAGGCGGCAGAGCTAACTATGGCTACACCTTC | CASSLSKGGRANYGYTF
NA | TRBJ1-4 | TRBV4-1 | TRBD1 | TGCGCCAGCAGCCAAGATTTTCCACGACAGGGAACTAATGAAAAACTGTTTTTT | CASSQDFPRQGTNEKLFF
NA | TRBJ2-7 | TRBV4-1 | TRBD1 | TGCGCCAGCAGCCACTCCGGGACAGGGGACCTTTTCTTC | CASSHSGTGDLFF
NA | TRBJ2-3 | TRBV4-1 | NA | TGCGCCAGCAGCCAAGATCCGGCAGCATCTAGCACAGATACGCAGTATTTT | CASSQDPAASSTDTQYF
few | TRBJ2-7 | TRBV2 | TRBD1 | TGTGCCAGCAGACCGGGACAGAACTACGAGCAGTACTTC | CASRPGQNYEQYF
NA | TRBJ2-5 | TRBV4-3 | TRBD1 | TGCGCCAGCAGCCAAAACAGGGGTTGGGAGACCCAGTACTTC | CASSQNRGWETQYF
NA | TRBJ1-5 | TRBV7-8 | NA | TGTGCCAGCAGCTTAGGCGGCAGATATGAGCCCCAGCATTTT | CASSLGGRYEPQHF
NA | TRBJ2-1 | TRBV2 | TRBD2 | TGTGCCAGCAGTGATCGGACTAGCGCCTACAATGAGCAGTTCTTC | CASSDRTSAYNEQFF
NA | TRBJ2-3 | TRBV5-1 | NA | TGCGCCAGCAGCCCCCGCGGGGAGCACCGCACAGATACGCAGTATTTT | CASSPRGEHRTDTQYF
NA | TRBJ2-2 | TRBV6-5 | NA | TGTGCCAGCAGCTACAGGGGGGGCGCGAACACCGGGGAGCTGTTTTTT | CASSYRGGANTGELFF
few | TRBJ1-6 | TRBV7-3 | NA | TGTGCCAGCAGCTTGATGAGCTCCTATAATTCACCCCTCCACTTT | CASSLMSSYNSPLHF
NA | TRBJ1-6 | TRBV6-4 | NA | TGTGCCAGCACTTTACCAGGGACGGAAGATAATTCACCCCTCCACTTT | CASTLPGTEDNSPLHF
NA | TRBJ2-1 | TRBV7-8 | NA | TGTGCCAGCAGCTTACTACAGGGCAATGAGCAGTTCTTC | CASSLLQGNEQFF
NA | TRBJ1-2 | TRBV7-8 | NA | TGTGCCAGCAGCTTAGTCGGCCAGGCAGTTGGCTACACCTTC | CASSLVGQAVGYTF
NA | TRBJ1-3 | TRBV6-5 | NA | TGTGCCAGCAGTTACTCTTGGGAACCTGGAAACACCATATATTTT | CASSYSWEPGNTIYF
NA | TRBJ2-1 | TRBV9 | TRBD1 | TGTGCCAGCAGCTCTTACCGACAGGGGGCAGGGCATGAGCAGTTCTTC | CASSSYRQGAGHEQFF
NA | TRBJ2-5 | TRBV6-4 | TRBD2 | TGTGCCAGCAGTGATCCCCCACGACTAGCGGGGCCGCGGGGGGGGACCCAGTACTTC | CASSDPPRLAGPRGGTQYF
NA | TRBJ1-2 | TRBV5-3 | NA | TGTGCCAGAAGCTCCTCAGGGTACTATGGCTACACCTTC | CARSSSGYYGYTF
NA | TRBJ1-2 | TRBV27 | NA | TGTGCCAGCAGGGGGCCTTTGGATGGCTACACCTTC | CASRGPLDGYTF
NA | TRBJ1-1 | TRBV11-3 | TRBD1 | TGTGCCAGCAGCTTAGAAGGACAGGGGCCCATTGAAGCTTTCTTT | CASSLEGQGPIEAFF
NA | TRBJ2-7 | TRBV5-1 | NA | TGCGCCAGCAGTCGATACAGGGATTTACAGTACTTC | CASSRYRDLQYF